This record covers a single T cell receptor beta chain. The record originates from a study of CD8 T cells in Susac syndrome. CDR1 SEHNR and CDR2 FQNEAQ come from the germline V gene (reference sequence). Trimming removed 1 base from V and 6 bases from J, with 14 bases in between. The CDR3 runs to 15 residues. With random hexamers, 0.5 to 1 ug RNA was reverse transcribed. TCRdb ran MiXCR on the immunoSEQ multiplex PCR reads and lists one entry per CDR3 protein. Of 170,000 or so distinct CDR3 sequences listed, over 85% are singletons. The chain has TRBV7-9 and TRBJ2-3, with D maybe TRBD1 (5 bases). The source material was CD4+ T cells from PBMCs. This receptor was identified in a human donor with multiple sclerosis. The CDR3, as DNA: TGTGCCAGCAGCTTAGGGCAGGGCACTTGGGATACGCAGTATTTT. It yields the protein CASSLGQGTWDTQYF.